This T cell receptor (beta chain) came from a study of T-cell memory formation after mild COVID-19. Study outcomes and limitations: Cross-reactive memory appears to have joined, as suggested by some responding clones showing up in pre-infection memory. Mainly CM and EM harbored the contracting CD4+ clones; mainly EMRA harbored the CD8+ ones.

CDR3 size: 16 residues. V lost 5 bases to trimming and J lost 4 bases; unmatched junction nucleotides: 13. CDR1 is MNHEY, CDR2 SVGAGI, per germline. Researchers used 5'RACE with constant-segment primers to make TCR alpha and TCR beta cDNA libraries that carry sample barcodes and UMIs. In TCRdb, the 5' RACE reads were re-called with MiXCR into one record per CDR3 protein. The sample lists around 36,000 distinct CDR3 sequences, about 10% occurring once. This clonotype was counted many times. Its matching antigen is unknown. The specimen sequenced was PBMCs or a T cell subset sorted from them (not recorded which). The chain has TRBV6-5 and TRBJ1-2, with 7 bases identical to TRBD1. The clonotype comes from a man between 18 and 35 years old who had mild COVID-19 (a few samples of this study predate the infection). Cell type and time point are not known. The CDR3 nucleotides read TGTGCCAGCAGTAGACAGGGAAAATCATCTTCCTATGGCTACACCTTC. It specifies CASSRQGKSSSYGYTF.